What follows is one T cell receptor beta chain and its context. TCRdb ran MiXCR on the RT-PCR reads and lists one entry per CDR3 protein. The repertoire holds around 700,000 distinct CDR3 sequences, with approximately 15% as singletons. Trimming removed 2 bases at V and 9 bases at J, with 8 bases between. This CDR3 is built from 11 residues. Germline CDR1 is SGHDT and CDR2 is YYEEEE. The sequenced sample was memory CD4+ T cells from blood. The chain uses TRBV5-6 and TRBJ2-5, with D possibly TRBD2 on 7 matching bases. This sequence originates from a female donor in good health, serving as a healthy control. This CDR3 is CASSLGGAQYF. The CDR3 DNA sequence: TGTGCCAGCAGCTTAGGGGGGGCCCAGTACTTC.